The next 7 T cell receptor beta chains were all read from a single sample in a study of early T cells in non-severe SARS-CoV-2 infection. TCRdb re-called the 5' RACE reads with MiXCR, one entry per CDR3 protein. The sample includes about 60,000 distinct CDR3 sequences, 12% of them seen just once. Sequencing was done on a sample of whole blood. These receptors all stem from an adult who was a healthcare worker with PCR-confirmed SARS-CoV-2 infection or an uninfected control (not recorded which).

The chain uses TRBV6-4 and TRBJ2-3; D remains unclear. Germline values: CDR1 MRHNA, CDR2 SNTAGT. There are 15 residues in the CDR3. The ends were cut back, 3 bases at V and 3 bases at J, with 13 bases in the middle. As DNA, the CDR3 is TGTGCCAGCAGTGAAACACCTACGATAACAGATACGCAGTATTTT. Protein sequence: CASSETPTITDTQYF.

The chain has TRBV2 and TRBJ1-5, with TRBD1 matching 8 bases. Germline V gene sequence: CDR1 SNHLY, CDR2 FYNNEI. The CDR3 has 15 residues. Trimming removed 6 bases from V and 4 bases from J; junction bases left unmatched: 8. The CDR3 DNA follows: TGTGCCAGCAGGGAACAGGGGGTTAGGAATCAGCCCCAGCATTTT. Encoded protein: CASREQGVRNQPQHF.

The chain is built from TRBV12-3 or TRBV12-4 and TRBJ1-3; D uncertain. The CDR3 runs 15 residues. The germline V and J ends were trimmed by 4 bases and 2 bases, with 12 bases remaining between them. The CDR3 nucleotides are TGTGCCAGCAGTTCGGGCTGGGAAACTGGAAACACCATATATTTT. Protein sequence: CASSSGWETGNTIYF.

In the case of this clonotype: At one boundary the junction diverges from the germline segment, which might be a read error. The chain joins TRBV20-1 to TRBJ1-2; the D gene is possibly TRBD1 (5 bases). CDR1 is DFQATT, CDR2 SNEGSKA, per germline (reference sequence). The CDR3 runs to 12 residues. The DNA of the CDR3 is TGCAGTGCTAGCTACCGGGACCAATGGGGGAACTTC. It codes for CSASYRDQWGNF.

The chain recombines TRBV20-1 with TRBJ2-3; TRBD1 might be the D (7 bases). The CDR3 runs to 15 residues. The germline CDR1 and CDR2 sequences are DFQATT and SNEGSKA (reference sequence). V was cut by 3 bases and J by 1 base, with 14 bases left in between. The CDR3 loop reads CSASRDREGTDTQYF. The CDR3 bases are TGCAGTGCTAGCCGAGACAGGGAGGGCACAGATACGCAGTATTTT.

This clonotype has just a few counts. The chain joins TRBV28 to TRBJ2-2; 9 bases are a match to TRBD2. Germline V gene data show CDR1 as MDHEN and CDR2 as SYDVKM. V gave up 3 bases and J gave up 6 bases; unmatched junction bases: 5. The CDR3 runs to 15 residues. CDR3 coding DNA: TGTGCCAGCAGTTTGCGGGAGGGGGACGCCGGGGAGCTGTTTTTT. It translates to CASSLREGDAGELFF.

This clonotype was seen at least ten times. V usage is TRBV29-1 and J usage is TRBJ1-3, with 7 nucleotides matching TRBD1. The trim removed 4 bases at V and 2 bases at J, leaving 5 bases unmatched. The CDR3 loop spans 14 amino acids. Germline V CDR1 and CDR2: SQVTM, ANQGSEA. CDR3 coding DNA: TGCAGCGTTGTTGAGGGGGCGGCTGGAAACACCATATATTTT. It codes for CSVVEGAAGNTIYF. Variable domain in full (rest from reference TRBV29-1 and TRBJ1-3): SAVISQKPSRDICQRGTSLTIQCQVDSQVTMMFWYRQQPGQSLTLIATANQGSEATYESGFVIDKFPISRPNLTFSTLTVSNMSPEDSSIYLCSVVEGAAGNTIYFGEGSWLTVV.